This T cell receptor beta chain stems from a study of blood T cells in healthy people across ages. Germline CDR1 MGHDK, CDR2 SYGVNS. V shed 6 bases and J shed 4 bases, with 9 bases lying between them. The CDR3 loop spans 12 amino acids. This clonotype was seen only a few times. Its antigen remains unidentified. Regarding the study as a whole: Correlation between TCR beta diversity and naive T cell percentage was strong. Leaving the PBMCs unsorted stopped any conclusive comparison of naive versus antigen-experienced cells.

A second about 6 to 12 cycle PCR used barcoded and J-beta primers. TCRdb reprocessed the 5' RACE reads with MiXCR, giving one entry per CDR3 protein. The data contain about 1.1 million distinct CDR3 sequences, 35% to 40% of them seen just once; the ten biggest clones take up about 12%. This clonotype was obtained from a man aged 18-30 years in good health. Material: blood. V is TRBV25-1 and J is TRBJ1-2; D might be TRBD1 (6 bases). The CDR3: CASRVGGYGYTF. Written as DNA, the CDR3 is TGTGCCAGCAGGGTAGGGGGCTATGGCTACACCTTC.